Below, one TCR beta chain is given with its context. This clone was counted a few times. Its binding antigen is unknown. No base-level quality is on record; no much larger clone is a single base apart. The cohort consisted of 600 or so healthy bone marrow donors. At the time of sampling, all cohort members were nominally healthy, though unrecorded immune exposures were likely present. The donor was CMV seropositive and belonged to the group of 250 to 300 seropositive cohort members. Every donor gave a peripheral blood sample, and the peripheral blood mononuclear cells from that sample were used for TCR beta sequencing. Genomic DNA extraction from the blood cell samples was performed with the Qiagen DNeasy Blood Extraction Kit. Library prep was done by the immunoSEQ multiplex PCR assay. For the multiplex PCR, a mixture combining 60 forward primers for TCR Vbeta segments and 13 reverse primers for TCR Jbeta segments was used. The CDR3 region of rearranged TCR beta genes was amplified from genomic DNA with a multiplex PCR assay. Amplified TCR beta libraries were sequenced as 87-base-pair reads on the Illumina HiSeq System. The study's own analysis went as follows. Across the 500 to 850 repertoires, a later analysis counted around 80 million unique TCR beta chains, around 11 million of which were shared by at least two donors. A nearest-neighbor algorithm error-corrected the raw reads and collapsed the reads into unique sequences, merging closely related sequences to remove PCR and sequencing errors. V, D and J gene segments were assigned by aligning CDR3 sequences to IMGT reference sequences. For a sequence to be retained, a match of at least six nucleotides was required to both a V gene segment and a J gene segment. A rearrangement was called productive if the CDR3 had no stop codons and remained in frame with V and J, and every other rearrangement was called non-productive. Following IMGT convention, CDR3 was defined as the stretch from the second conserved V-encoded cysteine to the conserved J-encoded phenylalanine. In an earlier analysis of some 550 of the donors, sequences lacking an unambiguous match to a single V gene segment were excluded. An earlier analysis of a few hundred of the donors called V segments functional above 56.7% productive rearrangements and segregating when the between-donor standard deviation exceeded 5%. A statistical classification framework was developed to diagnose cytomegalovirus status using the catalog of TCR beta chain sequences. In a later analysis, V and J genes were assigned by comparing TCR nucleotide sequences against IMGT/GENE-DB human TR gene sequences. The TCRdist pipeline was used in a later analysis to assign CDR3 sequences and most-parsimonious VDJ recombination scenarios. In a later analysis, every TCR beta chain was defined by the combination of its CDR3 amino acid sequence and its V-gene family, and reads without a unique V-gene family were dropped. A later analysis removed 550 to 650 highly shared, low-generation-probability nucleotide sequences to deal with suspected cross-contamination and a sequencing artifact. In a later analysis, a clonal expansion index for each public chain was calculated from normalized within-repertoire ranks of inferred template counts. Generation probabilities in a later analysis came from a VDJ recombination model fitted to out-of-frame rearrangements, and those results were checked against IGoR. In a later analysis, hypergeometric tests were used to score TCR-TCR, TCR-HLA and TCR-CMV co-occurrence, with a repertoire-size bias correction applied to TCR pairs. To estimate false discovery rates, a later analysis permuted the HLA or CMV assignments 20 times. In a later analysis, co-occurring TCRs were grouped using DBSCAN, with TCRdist sequence similarity added in when clustering inside HLA-allele-positive subsets. For co-occurrence clustering, repertoires with fewer than 30,000 or more than 120,000 public chains were excluded, along with a handful of repertoires with anomalous nucleotide sharing. TCRdb's version of the immuneACCESS table is confined to in-frame rearrangements and falls short of the full clone set. An unresolved V gene accounts for under half of the shortfall where checked; the remainder is of unknown origin. For V, J and clone size, that table is used; D and trimming come from the DNA. The table for this sample lists 160,000 or so clones; 60% to 80% of them were counted only once. The top ten constitute more than 2% of the sample.

Including the terminal cysteine and phenylalanine, the CDR3 comprises 13 residues. Of the read, only the CDR3 DNA is kept; its 39 bases are in frame from base 1. V is pruned by 4 bases and J by 4 bases, leaving 4 bases of the junction without a gene match. Based on the germline V gene, the CDR1 and CDR2 sequences are SGHRS and YFSETQ. This sample was included in a study of cytomegalovirus exposure and HLA in healthy donors (dated 2017 in TCRdb). Notes on the research overall: An earlier analysis of fewer than 750 of the donors reported approximately 280 Gb of sequence data and 117 million unique TCR beta sequences obtained from 150 million to 200 million T cells. An early release covering 550 to 700 HLA-typed donors comprised about 320 gigabases of sequencing data and around 85 million unique TCR sequences. Of the 300 to 500 genotyped donors, 65% to 90% were placed in the genetic ancestry cluster associated with self-reported Caucasian donors. The study aimed to test whether signatures of past pathogen exposure could be identified by cataloging public T cell receptors. The study profiled the T cell repertoires of some 610 subjects by immunosequencing and related them to cytomegalovirus serostatus. In addition to the first cohort of around 670 subjects, a separate validation cohort of approximately 120 different subjects was used. To predict cytomegalovirus infection status, the study brought together high-throughput TCR immunosequencing, statistical association of individual TCRs with disease status, and machine learning. To study patterns of TCR occurrence, a later analysis re-analyzed previously published TCR beta repertoires from 550 to 800 donors and added high-resolution HLA genotyping. In the later analysis, no new phenotypic data were used to find candidate immune exposures; instead, reliance was placed on TCR beta sequences and their occurrence across donors. An earlier analysis of about 620 of the donors applied high-throughput TCR beta sequencing to assess whether each TCR beta V gene segment acted as functional or pseudogenic. Donor age, sex, ethnicity and CMV serostatus were compiled alongside the repertoire data. In a later genetic analysis, genome-wide SNP genotypes for 398 of the 666 donors were used, and that subset was treated as a discovery cohort. All discovery cohort repertoires had been generated using a single sequencing platform. HLA typing included class I and class II loci at four-digit resolution. Typing coverage differed by locus: A, B, C, DRB1 and DQB1 were typed in roughly 629-630 donors, DQA1 in approximately 520, DPA1 in around 580, and DPB1 in just under 490. Four or five DR-DQ haplotypes were handled as single units for association and clustering because linkage in the cohort was strong. Among about 400 genotyped donors of the cohort, an average of around 240,000 unique TCR beta nucleotide sequences was sequenced per donor, of which about 20% were non-productive.

Study-level results and caveats: The classifier was reported to diagnose cytomegalovirus status with high specificity and sensitivity in both the original cohort and the validation cohort. The study gave a list of under 200 TCR beta chains associated with cytomegalovirus. Presence/absence analyses assumed roughly uniform sequencing depth across donors, an assumption that may not hold. According to a later analysis, most CMV-associated TCR beta chains appeared to be HLA-restricted, and the HLA associations seemed to be driven largely by CMV exposure. Some IMGT-functional V segments, including TRBV6-2 and TRBV6-3, could not be told apart with the 87-base-pair reads, so those segments were excluded. A later genetic analysis reported fewer N-insertions in productive TCRs among donors in an Asian-associated ancestry cluster than the 666-donor mean. CMV serostatus was the only immune exposure information available for the cohort. While some public TCRs were present in many individuals, most TCR sequences turned up only very rarely across donors. Several of the top co-occurrence clusters appeared to be linked to parvovirus B19, influenza, CMV and Epstein-Barr virus, according to a later analysis. Specific HLA alleles were associated with some 15,000 TCR beta sequences at a false discovery rate of 0.05 in a later analysis. The earlier analysis of approximately 540 of the donors excluded 15 to 20 rarely observed V segments, including chromosome 9 orphons, because counts were too low. In a later analysis, HLA-associated TCR beta chains showed more clonal expansion and lower generation probabilities than non-associated chains that were equally common. In a later analysis, TCR association rates were found to vary across HLA loci, with the most associated TCRs seen for DRB1 alleles and the fewest for HLA-C alleles. A further reported finding was that TCR beta sequences accurately predicted the HLA-A and HLA-B alleles for most subjects in the first cohort. This cohort had only TCR beta chains sequenced, and the lack of alpha or paired-chain data limited which features could be detected. The sequencing pipeline was judged likely to have produced a cluster of highly shared sequence variants as a technical artifact. According to the authors, the approach could potentially be generalized to other disease states and immunological phenotypes. Correlated functional status among segregating V segments might be attributable to linkage disequilibrium, but an unknown experimental factor could not be ruled out. Because HLA typing was missing for some donors at each locus, association tests included only the typed subset. Broadly in line with IMGT annotations, most TCR beta V segments showed up in productive rearrangements about 87% or about 30% of the time in an earlier analysis of roughly 590 of the donors. In vitro tests confirmed that three of the cytomegalovirus-associated TCR beta chains recognize cytomegalovirus antigens. In a later genetic analysis, a missense DCLRE1C variant was associated with V-gene and J-gene trimming of TCR beta chains, and the association was replicated in an independent cohort. When HLA alleles, especially DR and DQ, strongly co-occurred, TCR associations were difficult to assign to individual alleles.

The sample was PBMCs. The clonotype was recovered from a man between 45 and 60 years old in good health and CMV-seropositive. The chain couples TRBV5-1 to TRBJ2-7, and 8 junction bases match TRBD1. This receptor has the CDR3 CASSMGQVYEQYF. DNA sequence: TGCGCCAGCAGCATGGGACAGGTATACGAGCAGTACTTC.